This TCR beta chain came from a study of T cells in Graves' hyperthyroidism and ophthalmopathy. Study-wide context: Peripheral blood was collected at initial diagnosis, before any treatment.

RNA transcripts provided the source from which TCR beta CDR3 regions were amplified. The HTBI primer set served for first-round RT-PCR of the TCR CDR3. TCRdb reprocessed the multiplex PCR reads via MiXCR and lists one record per CDR3 protein. Among about 520,000 distinct CDR3 sequences listed, less than 25% were seen once. Ophthalmopathy cases met thresholds of Clinical Activity Score at least 3, NOSPECS grade at least 4 and duration under 3 months. Those patients with uncontrolled infection, other autoimmune disease, pregnancy or lactation were excluded. Germline CDR1 SGHRS, CDR2 YFSETQ. The CDR3 length is 18 residues. Trimming left V 2 bases short and J 0 bases short, with 20 bases between.

The source is a woman aged 30 to 39 with Graves' ophthalmopathy. The V call is TRBV5-1, the J call TRBJ2-5; tentatively, D is TRBD1 (7 bases). The specimen sequenced was blood. CDR3 DNA sequence: TGCGCCAGCAGCTTTGATGGGCAGGGGGGCCCGTACCAAGAGACCCAGTACTTC. Its protein is CASSFDGQGGPYQETQYF.